The source of this T cell receptor beta chain is a study of T cells in localized non-small cell lung cancer. Study-wide points: There were a median roughly 62 of the top 100 tumor clones appearing in adjacent lung. Sequencing involved a lone tumor region, leaving heterogeneity possible. Prolonged overall survival went with higher T cell density in the blood. The study found T cell clonality highest in uninvolved adjacent lung, above tumor.

The protocol was immunoSEQ multiplex PCR, while the TCRdb copy is restricted to in-frame clones and leaves out a portion. The sample lists roughly 89,000 clones, roughly 90% occurring once. Germline-derived CDR1 and CDR2 are SGHDT and YYEEEE. V was pared by 4 bases and J by 4 bases, with 8 bases of the junction left unmatched. The CDR3 consists of 16 residues. Of note for this clone: Its antigen is unknown.

Sequences were derived from PBMCs, sampled before any cancer treatment. This rearrangement joins TRBV5-6 to TRBJ2-6; 7 bases line up with TRBD1. This sequence was found in a woman between 35 and 75 years old with stage II squamous cell lung carcinoma. For the CDR3, the DNA is TGTGCCAGCAGCACATACAGGGGCCTCGGGGCCAACGTCCTGACTTTC. It translates to CASSTYRGLGANVLTF.